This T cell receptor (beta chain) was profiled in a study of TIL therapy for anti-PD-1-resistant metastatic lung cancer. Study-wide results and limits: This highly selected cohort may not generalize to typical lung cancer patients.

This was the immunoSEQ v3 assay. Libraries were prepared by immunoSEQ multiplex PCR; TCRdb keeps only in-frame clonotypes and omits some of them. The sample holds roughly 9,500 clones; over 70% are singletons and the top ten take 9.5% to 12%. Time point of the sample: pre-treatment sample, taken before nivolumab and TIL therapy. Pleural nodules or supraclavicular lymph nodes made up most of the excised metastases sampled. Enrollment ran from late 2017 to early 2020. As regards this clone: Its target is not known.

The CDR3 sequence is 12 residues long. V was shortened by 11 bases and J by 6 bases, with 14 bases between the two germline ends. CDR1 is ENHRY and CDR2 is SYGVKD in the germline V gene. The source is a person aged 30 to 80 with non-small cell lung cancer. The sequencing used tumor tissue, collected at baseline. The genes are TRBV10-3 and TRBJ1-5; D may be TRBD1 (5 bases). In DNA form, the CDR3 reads TGTGCCTCGGGAGGGGAGGGTCAGCCCCAGCATTTT. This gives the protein CASGGEGQPQHF.